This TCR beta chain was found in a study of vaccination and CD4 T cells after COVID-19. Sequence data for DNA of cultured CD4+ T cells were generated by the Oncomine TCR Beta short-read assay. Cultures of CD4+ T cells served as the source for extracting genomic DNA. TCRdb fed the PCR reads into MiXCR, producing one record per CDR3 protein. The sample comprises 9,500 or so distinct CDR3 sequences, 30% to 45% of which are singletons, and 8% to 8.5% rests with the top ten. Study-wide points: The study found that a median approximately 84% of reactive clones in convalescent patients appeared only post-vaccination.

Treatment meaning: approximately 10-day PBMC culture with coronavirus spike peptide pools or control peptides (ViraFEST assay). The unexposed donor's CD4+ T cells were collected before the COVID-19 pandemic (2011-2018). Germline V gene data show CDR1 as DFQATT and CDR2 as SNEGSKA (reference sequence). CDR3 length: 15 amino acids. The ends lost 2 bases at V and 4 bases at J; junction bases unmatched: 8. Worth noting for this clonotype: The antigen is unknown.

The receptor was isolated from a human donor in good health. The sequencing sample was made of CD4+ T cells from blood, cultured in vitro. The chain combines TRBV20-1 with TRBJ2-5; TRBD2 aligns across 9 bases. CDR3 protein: CSARRLAGRGETQYF. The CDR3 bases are TGCAGTGCTAGACGGCTAGCGGGACGGGGAGAGACCCAGTACTTC.